The subject of this entry is one T cell receptor beta chain. Every participating donor contributed approximately 9.5 milliliters of peripheral blood through a draw. These data are taken from a study of blood T cells in healthy people across ages. Study-wide background: Researchers report that template switching captured about one barcoded beta molecule per two T cells.

This CDR3 spans 15 amino acids. CDR1 is SNHLY and CDR2 is FYNNEI in the germline V gene. J was trimmed by 2 bases and V by 6 bases; bases with no gene match: 6. A sample-barcoded 5' primer and a J-beta primer mix were used in a second PCR of about 6 to 12 cycles. TCRdb used MiXCR to reprocess the 5' RACE reads, holding one entry per CDR3 protein. The table shows fewer than 650,000 distinct CDR3 sequences, with about 27% occurring only once. The sample was also linked to a second study, of T cells of mothers and their children. That work adds: Whatever RNA was extracted went entirely into cDNA synthesis, at roughly 1.5 ug per 15 ul.

The material sequenced was blood. The clonotype originates from a boy between 2 and 10 years old in good health. The chain combines TRBV2 with TRBJ2-2; TRBD2 matches at 7 bases. The CDR3: CASSASGLNTGELFF. In DNA form, the CDR3 reads TGTGCCAGCAGCGCCTCGGGACTAAACACCGGGGAGCTGTTTTTT.